A selection of T cell receptor beta chains follows, all from one sample in a study of response to subunit inactivated influenza vaccine. TCRdb ran MiXCR on the RT-PCR reads and lists one entry per CDR3 protein. The table records 710,000 or so distinct CDR3 sequences, about 15% of them present only once. The sample was PBMCs from blood, taken 11 to 12 days after vaccination. The source of these receptors is a man aged 50-60 years who received an inactivated influenza vaccine. Both conserved end residues are part of each CDR3. Each record gives: D gene, J gene, clone size, V gene, CDR3 DNA, CDR3 protein. A D gene is named only where the DNA matches it firmly. Only part of the rows carry a size: once, few, many, or a class if the clone is expanded.

TRBD2	TRBJ2-2	.	TRBV3-1	TGTGCCAGCAGCCAAGCTCGAGCGGGAACTAACACCGGGGAGCTGTTTTTT	CASSQARAGTNTGELFF
.	TRBJ2-2	many	TRBV29-1	TGCAGCGCTGCAAGAGGGAACACCGGGGAGCTGTTTTTT	CSAARGNTGELFF
.	TRBJ1-1	few	TRBV7-2	TGTGCCAGCAGCCCCCCGGCCGGGGGGAACACTGAAGCTTTCTTT	CASSPPAGGNTEAFF
.	TRBJ2-7	.	TRBV11-3	TGTGCCAGCAGCTTAGGCGAGGGCGAAGGGTACTTC	CASSLGEGEGYF
TRBD1	TRBJ2-7	.	TRBV29-1	TGCAGCGTTGGTGGGACAGGAAAATACTACGAGCAGTACTTC	CSVGGTGKYYEQYF
.	TRBJ2-3	few	TRBV6-5	TGTGCCAGCAGTTACTCCGCGGGAATGTCAGATACGCAGTATTTT	CASSYSAGMSDTQYF
TRBD1	TRBJ1-3	.	TRBV5-5	TGTGCCAGCAGTCGCCCGGGACAGCAAACCTCTGGAAACACCATATATTTT	CASSRPGQQTSGNTIYF
TRBD2	TRBJ2-1	.	TRBV12-3/TRBV12-4	TGTGCCAGCAGTTTTTCGGCTAGCGGGGGGTACAATGAGCAGTTCTTC	CASSFSASGGYNEQFF
.	TRBJ2-7	.	TRBV10-3	TGTGCCATCAGTGAGTCGGTTTCAGGGTCGAACGAGCAGTACTTC	CAISESVSGSNEQYF
.	TRBJ1-1	.	TRBV6-2/TRBV6-3	TGTGCCAGCAGTAAACCCTCCCTGCACGCGTACACTGAAGCTTTCTTT	CASSKPSLHAYTEAFF
.	TRBJ1-1	many	TRBV2	TGTGCCAGCAGGGAGCAGGGGCGCACTGAAGCTTTCTTT	CASREQGRTEAFF
TRBD2	TRBJ2-3	.	TRBV7-6	TGTGCCAGCAGCTTAAGCGGGGGGGCAAGGACAGATACGCAGTATTTT	CASSLSGGARTDTQYF
.	TRBJ2-4	few	TRBV4-2	TGTGCCAGCAGCCAAGATTACGGGGAAAACATTCAGTACTTC	CASSQDYGENIQYF
.	TRBJ2-5	few	TRBV6-1	TGTGCCAGCAGTAAAGGGATACAGAGCCAAGAGACCCAGTACTTC	CASSKGIQSQETQYF
TRBD2	TRBJ2-5	once	TRBV7-9	TGTGCCAGCAGCTTGGGACTAGCGCGTGAGACCCAGAACTTC	CASSLGLARETQNF
TRBD2	TRBJ2-7	.	TRBV3-1	TGTGCCAGCAGCCCTAGCGGGAGGGCCCACGAGCAGTACTTC	CASSPSGRAHEQYF
.	TRBJ2-5	many	TRBV10-3	TGTGCCATCAGTGAGTCCCCTCGGCCGGGGGCTCGAGAGACCCAGTACTTC	CAISESPRPGARETQYF
TRBD2	TRBJ2-7	many	TRBV27	TGTGCCAGCAGTTTACTAGCGGGGGACTACGAGCAGTACTTC	CASSLLAGDYEQYF